This TCR beta chain emerged from a study of technical replicates of blood from several donors. Some clones are missing from TCRdb's copy, which holds only in-frame ones; the method was immunoSEQ multiplex PCR. The sample contains tens of thousands of clones, around 93% of which appear only once. This CDR3 spans 16 amino acids. The V gene lost 2 bases and the J gene lost 2 bases, with 13 bases spanning the gap. Per the germline V gene, CDR1 is MDHEN and CDR2 is SYDVKM. The TCR sequence derives from a human donor in good health. The sequencing sample was made of T cells isolated from PBMCs. This chain joins TRBV28 and TRBJ2-1, with D possibly matching TRBD2 (6 bases). Here the CDR3 DNA reads TGTGCCAGCAGTTTAGGGACTTCCGGGGCCTACAATGAGCAGTTCTTC. Translation: CASSLGTSGAYNEQFF.